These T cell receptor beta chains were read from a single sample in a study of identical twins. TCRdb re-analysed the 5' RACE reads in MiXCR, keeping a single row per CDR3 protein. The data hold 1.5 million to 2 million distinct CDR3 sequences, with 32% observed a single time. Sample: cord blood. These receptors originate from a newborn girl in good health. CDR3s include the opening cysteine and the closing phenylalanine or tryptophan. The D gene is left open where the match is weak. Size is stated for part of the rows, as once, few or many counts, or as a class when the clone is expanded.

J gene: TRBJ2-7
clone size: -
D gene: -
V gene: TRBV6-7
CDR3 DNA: TGTGCCAGCAGTTCCCATAGCGGCCACAATGAGCAGTACTTC
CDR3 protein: CASSSHSGHNEQYF

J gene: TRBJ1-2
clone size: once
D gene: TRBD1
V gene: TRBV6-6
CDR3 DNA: TGTGCCGGCACCCGAAAGGTTGGTCTGACAGGGAAGACAAGCTACACCTTC
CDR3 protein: CAGTRKVGLTGKTSYTF

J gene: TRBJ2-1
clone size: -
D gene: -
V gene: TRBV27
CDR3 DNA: TGTGCCAGCAGTAGGGTGGCTAGCTGGAATGAGCAGTTCTTC
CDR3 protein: CASSRVASWNEQFF

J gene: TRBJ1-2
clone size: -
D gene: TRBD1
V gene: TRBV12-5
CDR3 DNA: TGTGCTAGTGGTTTGGAGGTGACAGGGGTAAACTATGGCTACACCTTC
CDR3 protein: CASGLEVTGVNYGYTF

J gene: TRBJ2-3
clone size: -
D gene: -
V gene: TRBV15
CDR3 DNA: TGTGCCACCGGTATTCCGCAGTATTTT
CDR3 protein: CATGIPQYF

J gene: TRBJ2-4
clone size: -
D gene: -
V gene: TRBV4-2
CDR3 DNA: TGTGCCAGCAGCCGCCCTAGCGCTCGCAATGAGCAGTACTTC
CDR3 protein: CASSRPSARNEQYF

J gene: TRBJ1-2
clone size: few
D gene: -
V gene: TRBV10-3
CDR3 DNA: TGTGCCATCAGTGAGTCGAGGGCAGGGAATGGCTACACCTTC
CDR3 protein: CAISESRAGNGYTF

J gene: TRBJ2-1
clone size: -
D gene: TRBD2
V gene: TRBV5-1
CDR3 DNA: TGCGCCAGCAGCCAGTACGCGGGAGGTCCCTACAATGAGCAGTTCTTC
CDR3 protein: CASSQYAGGPYNEQFF

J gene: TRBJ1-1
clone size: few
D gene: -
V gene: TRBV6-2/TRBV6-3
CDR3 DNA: TGTGCCAGCAGTAACGGGCAGAGGAACACTGAAGCTTTCTTT
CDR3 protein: CASSNGQRNTEAFF

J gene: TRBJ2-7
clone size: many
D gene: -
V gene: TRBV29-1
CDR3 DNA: TGCAGCGTTATCTCGGGGTCCTACGAGCAGTACTTC
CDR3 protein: CSVISGSYEQYF

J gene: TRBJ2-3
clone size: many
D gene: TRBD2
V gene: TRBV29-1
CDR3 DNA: TGCAGCGTTGAGGGACTAGCTCCAGATACGCAGTATTTT
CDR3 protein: CSVEGLAPDTQYF

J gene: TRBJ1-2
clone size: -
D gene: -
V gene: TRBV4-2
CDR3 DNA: TGTGCCAGCAGCCAAGATTCGGACGGTATACTATTGGGGGGCTACACCTTC
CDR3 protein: CASSQDSDGILLGGYTF

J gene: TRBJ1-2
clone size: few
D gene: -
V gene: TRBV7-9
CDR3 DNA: TGTGCCAGCAGCTTAGTCGAACGGCCAAATGGCTACACCTTC
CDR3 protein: CASSLVERPNGYTF

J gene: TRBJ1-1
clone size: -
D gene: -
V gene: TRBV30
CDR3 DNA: TGTGCCTGGATCCAGCGGGGTATGAACACTGAAGCTTTCTTT
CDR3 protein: CAWIQRGMNTEAFF

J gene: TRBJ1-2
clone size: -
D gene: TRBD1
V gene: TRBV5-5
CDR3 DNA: TGTGCCAGCAGCACAACGACAGGGAGAAGTGGCTACACCTTC
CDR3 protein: CASSTTTGRSGYTF

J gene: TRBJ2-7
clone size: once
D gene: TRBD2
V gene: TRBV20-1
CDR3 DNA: TGCAGTGCTAGCCGGGGGGTAGGCGAGCAGTACTTC
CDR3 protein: CSASRGVGEQYF

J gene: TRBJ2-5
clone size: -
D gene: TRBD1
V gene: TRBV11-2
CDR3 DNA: TGTGCCAGCAGCCCAGGGACAGCTTACAAGCAGTACTTC
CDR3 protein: CASSPGTAYKQYF